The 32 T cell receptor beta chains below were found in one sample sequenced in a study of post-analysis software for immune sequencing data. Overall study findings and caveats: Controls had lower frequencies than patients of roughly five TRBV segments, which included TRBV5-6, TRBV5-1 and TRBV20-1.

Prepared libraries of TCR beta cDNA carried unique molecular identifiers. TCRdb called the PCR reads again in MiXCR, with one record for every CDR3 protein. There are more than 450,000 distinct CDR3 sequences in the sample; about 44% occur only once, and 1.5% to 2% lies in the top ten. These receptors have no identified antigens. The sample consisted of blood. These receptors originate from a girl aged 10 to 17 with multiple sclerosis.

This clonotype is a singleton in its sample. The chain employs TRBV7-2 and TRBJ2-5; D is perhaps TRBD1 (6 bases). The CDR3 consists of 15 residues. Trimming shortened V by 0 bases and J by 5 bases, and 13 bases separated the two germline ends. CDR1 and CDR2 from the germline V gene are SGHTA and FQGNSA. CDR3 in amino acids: CASSLAGQGSETQYF. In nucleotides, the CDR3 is TGTGCCAGCAGCTTAGCAGGTCAGGGGTCGGAGACCCAGTACTTC.

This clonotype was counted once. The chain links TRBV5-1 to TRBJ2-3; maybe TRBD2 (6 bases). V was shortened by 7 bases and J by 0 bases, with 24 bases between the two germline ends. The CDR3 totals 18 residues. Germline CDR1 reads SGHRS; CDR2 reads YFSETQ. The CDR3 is CASSVGLPQRTSTDTQYF. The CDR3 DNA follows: TGCGCCAGCTCAGTGGGACTCCCTCAGAGAACTAGCACAGATACGCAGTATTTT.

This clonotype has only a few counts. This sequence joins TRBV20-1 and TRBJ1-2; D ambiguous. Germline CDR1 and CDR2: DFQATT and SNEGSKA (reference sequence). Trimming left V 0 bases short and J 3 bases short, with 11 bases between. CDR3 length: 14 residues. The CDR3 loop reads CSAREIGQDYGYTF. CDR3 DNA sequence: TGCAGTGCTAGAGAGATTGGGCAGGACTATGGCTACACCTTC.

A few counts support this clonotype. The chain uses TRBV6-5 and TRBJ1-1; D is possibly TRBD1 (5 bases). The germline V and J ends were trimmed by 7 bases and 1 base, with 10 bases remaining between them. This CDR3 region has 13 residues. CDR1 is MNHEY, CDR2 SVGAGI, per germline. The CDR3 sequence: CASKGAGNTEAFF. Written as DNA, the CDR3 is TGTGCCAGCAAAGGGGCAGGGAACACTGAAGCTTTCTTT.

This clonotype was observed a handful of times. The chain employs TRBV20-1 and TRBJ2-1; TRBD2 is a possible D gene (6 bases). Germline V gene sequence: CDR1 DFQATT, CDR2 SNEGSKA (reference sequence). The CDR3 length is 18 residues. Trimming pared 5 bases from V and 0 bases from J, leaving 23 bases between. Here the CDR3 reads CSAPVVGIAVSSYNEQFF. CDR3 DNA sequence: TGCAGTGCTCCTGTCGTGGGAATAGCGGTAAGCTCCTACAATGAGCAGTTCTTC.

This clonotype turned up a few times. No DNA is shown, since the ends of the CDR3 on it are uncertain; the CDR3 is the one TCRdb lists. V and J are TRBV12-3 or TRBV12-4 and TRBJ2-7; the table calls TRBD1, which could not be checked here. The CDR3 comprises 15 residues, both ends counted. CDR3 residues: CASSSSGTRIYEQYF.

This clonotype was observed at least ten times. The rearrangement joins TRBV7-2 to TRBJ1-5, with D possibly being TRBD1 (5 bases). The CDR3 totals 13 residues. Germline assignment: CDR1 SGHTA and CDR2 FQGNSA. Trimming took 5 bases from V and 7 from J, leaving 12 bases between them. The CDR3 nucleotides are TGTGCCAGCAGCCCATCAGGGAGCCAGCCCCAGCATTTT. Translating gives CASSPSGSQPQHF.

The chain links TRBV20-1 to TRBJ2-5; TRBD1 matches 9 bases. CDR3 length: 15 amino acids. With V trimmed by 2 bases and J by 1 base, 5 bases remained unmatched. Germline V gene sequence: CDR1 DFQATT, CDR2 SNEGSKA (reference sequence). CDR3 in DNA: TGCAGTGCTAGATCCTCGACAGGGGGCCAAGAGACCCAGTACTTC. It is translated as CSARSSTGGQETQYF.

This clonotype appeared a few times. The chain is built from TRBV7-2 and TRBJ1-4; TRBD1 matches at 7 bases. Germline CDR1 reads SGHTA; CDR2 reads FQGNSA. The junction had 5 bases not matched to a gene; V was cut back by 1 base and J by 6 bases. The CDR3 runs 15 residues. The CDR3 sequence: CASSLVGGSDEKLFF. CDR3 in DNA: TGTGCCAGCAGCTTAGTAGGGGGCTCGGATGAAAAACTGTTTTTT.

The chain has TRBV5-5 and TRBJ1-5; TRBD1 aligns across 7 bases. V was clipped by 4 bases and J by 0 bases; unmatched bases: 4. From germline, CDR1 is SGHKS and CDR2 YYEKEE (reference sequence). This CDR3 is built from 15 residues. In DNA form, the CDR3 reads TGTGCCAGCAGCCAGGGGGGGCCTAGCAATCAGCCCCAGCATTTT. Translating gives CASSQGGPSNQPQHF.

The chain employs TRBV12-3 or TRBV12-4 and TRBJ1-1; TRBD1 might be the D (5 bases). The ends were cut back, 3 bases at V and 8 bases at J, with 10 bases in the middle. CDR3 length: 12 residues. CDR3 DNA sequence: TGTGCCAGCAGTTTCGGGACTGTGGAAGCTTTCTTT. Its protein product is CASSFGTVEAFF.

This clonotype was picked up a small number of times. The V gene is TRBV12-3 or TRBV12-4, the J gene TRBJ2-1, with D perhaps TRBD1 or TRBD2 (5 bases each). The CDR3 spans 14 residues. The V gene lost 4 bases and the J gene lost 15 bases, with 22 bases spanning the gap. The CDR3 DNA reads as TGTGCCAGCAGTTACGTATCCCCCGGGACGGGTCCGTTCTTC. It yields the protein CASSYVSPGTGPFF.

The CDR3 coding sequence is TGTGCCAGTCTTCGGGGTACCCGGGGTCAGCCCCAGCATTTT. It encodes CASLRGTRGQPQHF. The V gene is TRBV12-3 or TRBV12-4, the J gene TRBJ1-5; D unresolved. The CDR3 has 14 residues. The V and J ends lost 9 bases and 6 bases respectively, with 18 bases between them.

CDR3 region: CASSLGQPGQPQHF. CDR3 sequence (DNA): TGTGCCAGCAGTTTAGGACAGCCCGGACAGCCCCAGCATTTT. The chain carries TRBV12-3 or TRBV12-4 and TRBJ1-5; D is perhaps TRBD1 (5 bases). Trimming left V 1 base short and J 7 bases short, with 11 bases between. This CDR3 is 14 amino acids long.

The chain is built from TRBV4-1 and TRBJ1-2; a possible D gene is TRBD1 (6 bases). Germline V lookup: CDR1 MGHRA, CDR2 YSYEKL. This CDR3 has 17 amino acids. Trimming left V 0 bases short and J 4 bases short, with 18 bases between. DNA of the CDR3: TGCGCCAGCAGCCAAGATGCGTCAGGGGCGCCTCTCTATGGCTACACCTTC. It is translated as CASSQDASGAPLYGYTF.

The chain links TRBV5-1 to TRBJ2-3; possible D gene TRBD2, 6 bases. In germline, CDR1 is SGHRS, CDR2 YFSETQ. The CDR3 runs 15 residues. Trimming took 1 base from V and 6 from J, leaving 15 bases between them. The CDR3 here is CASSLMTRVGDTQYF. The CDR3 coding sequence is TGCGCCAGCAGCTTGATGACTAGGGTAGGGGATACGCAGTATTTT.

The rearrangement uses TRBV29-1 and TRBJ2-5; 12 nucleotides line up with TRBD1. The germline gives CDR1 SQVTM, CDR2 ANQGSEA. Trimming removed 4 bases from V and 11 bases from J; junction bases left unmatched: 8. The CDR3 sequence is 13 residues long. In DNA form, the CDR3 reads TGCAGCGTTGTTCCGGGACAGGGGGCGAAGCAGTACTTC. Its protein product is CSVVPGQGAKQYF. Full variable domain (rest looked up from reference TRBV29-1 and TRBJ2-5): SAVISQKPSRDICQRGTSLTIQCQVDSQVTMMFWYRQQPGQSLTLIATANQGSEATYESGFVIDKFPISRPNLTFSTLTVSNMSPEDSSIYLCSVVPGQGAKQYFGPGTRLLVL.

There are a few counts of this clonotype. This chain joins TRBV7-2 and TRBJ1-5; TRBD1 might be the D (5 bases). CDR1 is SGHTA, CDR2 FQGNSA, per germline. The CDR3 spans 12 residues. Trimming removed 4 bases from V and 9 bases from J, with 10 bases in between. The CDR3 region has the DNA TGTGCCAGCAGCTCGGCGGGGGTGCCCCAGCATTTT. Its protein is CASSSAGVPQHF.

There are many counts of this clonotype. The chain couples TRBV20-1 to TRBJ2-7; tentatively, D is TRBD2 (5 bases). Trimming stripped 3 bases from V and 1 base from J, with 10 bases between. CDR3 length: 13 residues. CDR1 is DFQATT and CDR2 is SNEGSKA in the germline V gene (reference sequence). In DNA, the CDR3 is TGCAGTGCTAGGGACTCCAGATCCTACGAGCAGTACTTC. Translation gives CSARDSRSYEQYF.

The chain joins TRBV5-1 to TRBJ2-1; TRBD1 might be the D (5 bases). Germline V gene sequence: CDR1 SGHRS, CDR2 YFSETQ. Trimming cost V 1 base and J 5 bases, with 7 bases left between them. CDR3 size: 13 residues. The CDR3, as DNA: TGCGCCAGCAGCTTGCCAGGGAACAATGAGCAGTTCTTC. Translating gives CASSLPGNNEQFF. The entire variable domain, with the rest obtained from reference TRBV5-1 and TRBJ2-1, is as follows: KAGVTQTPRYLIKTRGQQVTLSCSPISGHRSVSWYQQTPGQGLQFLFEYFSETQRNKGNFPGRFSGRQFSNSRSEMNVSTLELGDSALYLCASSLPGNNEQFFGPGTRLTVL.

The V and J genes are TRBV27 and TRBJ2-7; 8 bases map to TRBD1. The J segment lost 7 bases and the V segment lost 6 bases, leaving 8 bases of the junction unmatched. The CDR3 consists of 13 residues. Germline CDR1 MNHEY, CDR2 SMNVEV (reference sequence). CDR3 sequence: CASRPGTGEEQYF. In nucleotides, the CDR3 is TGTGCCAGCAGACCGGGGACAGGTGAAGAGCAGTACTTC.

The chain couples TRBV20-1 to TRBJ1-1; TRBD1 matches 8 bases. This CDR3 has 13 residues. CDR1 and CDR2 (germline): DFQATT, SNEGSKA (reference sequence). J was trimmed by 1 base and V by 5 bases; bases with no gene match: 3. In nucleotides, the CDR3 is TGCAGTGCTCGACAGGGGCGGAACACTGAAGCTTTCTTT. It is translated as CSARQGRNTEAFF.

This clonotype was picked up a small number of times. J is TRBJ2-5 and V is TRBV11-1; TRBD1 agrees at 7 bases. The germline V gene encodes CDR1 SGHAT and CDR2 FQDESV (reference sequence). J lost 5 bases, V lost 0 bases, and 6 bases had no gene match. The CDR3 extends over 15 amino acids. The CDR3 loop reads CASSLAKGQWETQYF. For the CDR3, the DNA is TGTGCCAGCAGCTTAGCCAAGGGACAGTGGGAGACCCAGTACTTC.

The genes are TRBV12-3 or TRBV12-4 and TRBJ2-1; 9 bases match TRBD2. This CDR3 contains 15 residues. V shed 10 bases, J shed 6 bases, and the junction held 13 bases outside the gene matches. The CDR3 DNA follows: TGTGCCAACGGAGGGGCGAGCGGGAGGACCAATGAGCAGTTCTTC. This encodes CANGGASGRTNEQFF.

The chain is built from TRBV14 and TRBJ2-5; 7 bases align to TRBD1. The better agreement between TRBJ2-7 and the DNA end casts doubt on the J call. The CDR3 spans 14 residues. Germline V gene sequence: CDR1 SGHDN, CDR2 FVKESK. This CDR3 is CASSQARGQGEQYF. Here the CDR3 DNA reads TGTGCCAGCAGCCAGGCAAGGGGGCAAGGCGAGCAGTACTTC.

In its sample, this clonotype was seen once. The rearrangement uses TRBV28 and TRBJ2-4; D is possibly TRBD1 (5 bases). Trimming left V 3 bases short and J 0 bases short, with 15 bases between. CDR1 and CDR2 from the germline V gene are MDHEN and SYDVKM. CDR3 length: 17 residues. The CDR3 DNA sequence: TGTGCCAGCAGTTTGGGGCCCCTCTTACTAGCCAAAAACATTCAGTACTTC. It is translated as CASSLGPLLLAKNIQYF.

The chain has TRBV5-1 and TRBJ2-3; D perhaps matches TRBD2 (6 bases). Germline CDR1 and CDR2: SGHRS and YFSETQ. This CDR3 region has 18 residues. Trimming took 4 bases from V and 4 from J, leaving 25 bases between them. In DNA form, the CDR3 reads TGCGCCAGCAGCCCGCACCCGGGGGAGCGGTTGGGGGCAGATACGCAGTATTTT. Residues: CASSPHPGERLGADTQYF.

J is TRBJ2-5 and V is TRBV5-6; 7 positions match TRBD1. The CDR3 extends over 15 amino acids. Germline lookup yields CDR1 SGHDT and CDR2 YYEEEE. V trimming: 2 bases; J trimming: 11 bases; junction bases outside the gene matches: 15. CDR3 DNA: TGTGCCAGCAGCTTAACAGGGGCCGCTCCCCCAGCGCAGTACTTC. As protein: CASSLTGAAPPAQYF.

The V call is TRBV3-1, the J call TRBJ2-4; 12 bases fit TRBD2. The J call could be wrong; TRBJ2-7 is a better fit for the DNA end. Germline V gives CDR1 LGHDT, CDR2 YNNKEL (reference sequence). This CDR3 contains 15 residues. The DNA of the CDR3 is TGTGCCAGCAGCCCGTCGACTAGCGGGGGCAGCGAGCAGTACTTC. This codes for CASSPSTSGGSEQYF.

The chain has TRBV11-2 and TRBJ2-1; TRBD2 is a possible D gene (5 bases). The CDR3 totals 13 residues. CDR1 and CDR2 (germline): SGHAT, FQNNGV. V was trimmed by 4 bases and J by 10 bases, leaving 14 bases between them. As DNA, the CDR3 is TGTGCCAGCAGCTCTTGGGCCCCGGGAGAGCAGTTCTTC. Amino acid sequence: CASSSWAPGEQFF.

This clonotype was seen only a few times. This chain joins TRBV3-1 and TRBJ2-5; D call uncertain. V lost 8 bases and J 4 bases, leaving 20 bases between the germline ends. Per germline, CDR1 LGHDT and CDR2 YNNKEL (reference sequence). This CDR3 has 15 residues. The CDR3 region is CASSNFRPTGETQYF. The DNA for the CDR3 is TGTGCCAGCTCTAATTTCCGACCCACCGGAGAGACCCAGTACTTC.

This CDR3 reads CSARIFSGGTDTQYF. CDR3 DNA: TGCAGTGCTAGGATCTTTAGCGGGGGCACAGATACGCAGTATTTT. The genes are TRBV20-1 and TRBJ2-3, with 8 positions matching TRBD2. The CDR3 is 15 residues long. CDR1 and CDR2 (germline): DFQATT, SNEGSKA (reference sequence). The junction had 6 bases not matched to a gene; V was cut back by 3 bases and J by 1 base.